This entry is about one TCR beta chain. The antigen this receptor binds is unknown. Base-call qualities are not available, and no considerably larger clone is one nucleotide away. The germline V gene yields SNHLY for CDR1 and FYNNEI for CDR2. The cysteine opens and the phenylalanine closes a CDR3 of 15 amino acids. Kept here is only the CDR3 DNA, which spans 45 bases and is read in frame from base 1. Trimming accounts for 2 bases at V and 4 bases at J, while the number of junction bases matched to no gene is 7. The data are from a study of blood T cell repertoires in COVID-19 (dated by TCRdb to about 2020). For context, the study as a whole: Samples covering the acute and convalescent phases of COVID-19 were provided by collaborators in the United States, Italy and Spain. The material from the prospective study consisted of cDNA or gDNA derived from T cells, B-cell-depleted T cells, or PBMCs. Subjects who had been exposed to COVID-19, were actively infected with it, or had recovered from it provided the deeply sampled blood TCRbeta repertoires that made up the dataset. The repertoires were released in a freely available public database intended as a resource for research on the immune response to SARS-CoV-2. The samples were drawn from the first 160 participants of the ongoing ImmuneRACE study and from 950 to 1,500 subjects provided by 6 global collaborators. The sample metadata nearly always contained a de-identified subject ID, COVID-19 status, age in years and sex. Where available, HLA class I and class II types were obtained from metadata supplied by the sample provider rather than from assay-based typing.

What the authors observed across the whole study: The amount of clinical and demographic metadata varied by source and participant and was provided uncurated.

TCRbeta CDR3 regions were amplified from genomic DNA using the immunoSEQ Assay, a bias-controlled multiplex PCR. As for the original processing: The number of nucleated cells in each sample was estimated by amplification of reference gene primers within the assay. To quantify the absolute abundance of each unique TCRbeta CDR3 rearrangement, sequence reads were collapsed and filtered. For each sample, productive Simpson clonality was calculated as the square root of Simpson's diversity index across productive rearrangements. TCRdb took this table from immuneACCESS and kept in-frame rearrangements with V and J called. Such tables lack part of the clones; where checked against another copy, unresolved V genes explain under half of the gap, and the rest is unexplained. V and J calls and clone size follow that table, whereas D and trimming were derived from the DNA. The sample table shows 200,000 to 300,000 clones, and 80% to 90% are seen once. The ten largest make up approximately 9% of the sample.

In the prospective study, participants were about 18 to 95 years old, resided in 24 geographic areas of the United States, and were enrolled through a virtual design. In the prospective study, cohorts were assigned on the basis of participant-reported clinical history obtained from a screening survey and a study questionnaire. Recovered participants in ImmuneRACE Cohort 3 were defined as having two consecutive negative NP/OP PCR tests, clearance from a healthcare professional, or resolution of symptoms. In the prospective study, whole blood, serum and a nasopharyngeal or oropharyngeal swab were collected from each participant by mobile phlebotomists. Participants in the prospective study had the option to provide additional blood draws and questionnaires over a roughly two-month period. Before DNA extraction, blood samples from the prospective study were shipped at room temperature or frozen.

The TCR sequence derives from a middle-aged man who had recovered from COVID-19. The sequenced sample consisted of PBMCs or T cells enriched from blood (not recorded which). The rearrangement combines TRBV2 with TRBJ2-5; TRBD2 aligns with 7 central bases. CDR3 protein: CASSESSPGGETQYF. The DNA sequence reads TGTGCCAGCAGTGAATCTAGCCCGGGGGGAGAGACCCAGTACTTC.